This paragraph covers one T cell receptor beta chain sequence. Antigen unknown. Trimming removed 1 base from V and 7 bases from J; junction bases left unmatched: 12. The CDR3 runs to 17 residues. Germline CDR1 and CDR2: SGHNT and YENEEA. The PCR employed 60 Vbeta primers together with 13 Jbeta primers. The assay was immunoSEQ multiplex PCR, and TCRdb's table has in-frame clones only and misses some. The sample includes some 110,000 clones, around 76% of them seen just once. Nominal health characterized the donors when sampled, though unrecorded immune exposures were likely. The data originate from a study of cytomegalovirus exposure and HLA in healthy donors. The study's findings and limits: Analysis was performed later, and it showed HLA-associated TCR beta chains to be more clonally expanded than equally common others. V segments that were indistinguishable, TRBV6-2 and TRBV6-3 among them, were omitted from analysis. CMV antigen specificity of a few CMV-associated chains was confirmed in vitro.

Sequenced input: PBMCs. The TCR comes from a man aged 45-65 years in good health and CMV-seropositive. V usage is TRBV11-3 and J usage is TRBJ2-1; TRBD1 matches at 8 bases. The CDR3 coding sequence is TGTGCCAGCAGCTTAGCTATGGACAGGGAAAAGAGAAATGAGCAGTTCTTC. Translation: CASSLAMDREKRNEQFF.